Each of the 25 T cell receptor beta chains below was sequenced from the same sample in a study of blood T cell repertoires in COVID-19. Some clones are missing from TCRdb's copy, which holds only in-frame ones; the method was immunoSEQ multiplex PCR. The data contain some 320,000 clones, 90% of them singletons. Sequenced material: PBMCs or T cells enriched from blood (not recorded which). The receptors derive from a woman younger than 45 who had been exposed to COVID-19.

The rearrangement uses TRBV4-3 and TRBJ1-1, with D maybe TRBD1 (6 bases). This CDR3 is 18 amino acids long. Germline lookup yields CDR1 LGHNA and CDR2 YSLEER. Trimming left V 3 bases short and J 3 bases short, with 23 bases between. CDR3 loop: CASSQAGTYYTADTEAFF. Written as DNA, the CDR3 is TGCGCCAGCAGCCAGGCCGGGACATATTATACGGCGGACACTGAAGCTTTCTTT.

The rearrangement joins TRBV28 to TRBJ2-7; 10 nucleotides agree with TRBD1. V lost 2 bases to trimming and J lost 5 bases; unmatched junction nucleotides: 6. The CDR3 is made up of 15 amino acids. Per the germline V gene, CDR1 is MDHEN and CDR2 is SYDVKM. The CDR3 coding sequence is TGTGCCAGCAGTTTAGGGACAGGGGAACCAAACGAGCAGTACTTC. Translated, it gives CASSLGTGEPNEQYF.

V gene TRBV18 combines with J gene TRBJ2-6, with TRBD1 identical over 8 bases. Germline V CDR1 and CDR2: KGHSH, LQKENI. This CDR3 contains 15 residues. V lost 5 bases to trimming and J lost 4 bases; unmatched junction nucleotides: 4. The DNA of the CDR3 is TGTGCCAGCTCAGGACAGGGTTCCGGGGCCAACGTCCTGACTTTC. Its translation: CASSGQGSGANVLTF.

The CDR3 DNA reads TGTGCCAGCTCACCCCCGACAGGCAATAATTCACCCCTCCACTTT. It translates to CASSPPTGNNSPLHF. The genes are TRBV18 and TRBJ1-6; perhaps TRBD1 as D (6 bases). V dropped 3 bases and J dropped 5 bases, with 11 bases sitting between them. The CDR3 loop spans 15 amino acids. Germline CDR1 reads KGHSH; CDR2 reads LQKENI.

The V gene is TRBV4-3, the J gene TRBJ1-2, with TRBD1 matching over 7 bases. Looked up from germline, CDR1 is LGHNA and CDR2 is YSLEER. The CDR3 is made up of 15 amino acids. J was trimmed by 2 bases and V by 0 bases; bases with no gene match: 3. The CDR3 DNA reads as TGCGCCAGCAGCCAAGATCCGACAGGGAACTATGGCTACACCTTC. This encodes CASSQDPTGNYGYTF.

The rearrangement joins TRBV11-1 to TRBJ1-1; D perhaps matches TRBD1 (5 bases). CDR3 length: 13 amino acids. Germline V gives CDR1 SGHAT, CDR2 FQDESV (reference sequence). Trimming removed 6 bases from V and 1 base from J, with 9 bases in between. For the CDR3, the DNA is TGTGCCAGCAGTTTAACAGGGAACACTGAAGCTTTCTTT. Translating it yields CASSLTGNTEAFF.

The count of this clone is one. The chain joins TRBV7-6 to TRBJ1-6; unclear D gene. Germline V CDR1 and CDR2: SGHVS, FNYEAQ. The CDR3 is 14 residues long. Trimming pared 0 bases from V and 7 bases from J, leaving 7 bases between. The CDR3 sequence: CASSLAERNSPLHF. As DNA, the CDR3 is TGTGCCAGCAGCTTAGCGGAGCGGAATTCACCCCTCCACTTT.

V gene TRBV29-1 combines with J gene TRBJ1-2; maybe TRBD1 (6 bases). The CDR3 contains 13 residues. V lost 3 bases, J lost 5 bases, and 13 bases lay in between. Per germline, CDR1 SQVTM and CDR2 ANQGSEA. CDR3 nucleotides: TGCAGCGTTGATCCAGGGGCGCTTTATGGCTACACCTTC. Its protein product is CSVDPGALYGYTF.

The chain links TRBV7-2 to TRBJ2-7, with 9 bases aligning to TRBD2. CDR3 length: 16 amino acids. The germline CDR1 and CDR2 sequences are SGHTA and FQGNSA. V dropped 1 base and J dropped 7; count of bases not matched to a gene: 11. CDR3 sequence: CASSLDGGGAPREQYF. CDR3 sequence (DNA): TGTGCCAGCAGCTTAGACGGCGGGGGGGCCCCTCGGGAGCAGTACTTC.

The chain uses TRBV4-1 and TRBJ1-5; D gene ambiguous. V gave up 1 base and J gave up 5 bases, with 9 bases separating them. The CDR3 contains 14 residues. The germline CDR1 and CDR2 sequences are MGHRA and YSYEKL. DNA of the CDR3: TGCGCCAGCAGCCAAGGAGACACACATCAGCCCCAGCATTTT. Protein sequence: CASSQGDTHQPQHF.

The CDR3 spells CASSEKQDVEQYF. CDR3 sequence (DNA): TGCGCCAGCAGTGAAAAACAGGACGTCGAGCAGTACTTC. The rearrangement links TRBV10-1 to TRBJ2-7; tentative D call: TRBD1 (5 bases). CDR3 length equals 13 residues. V was pared by 3 bases and J by 6 bases, with 12 bases between. Germline CDR1 WNHNN, CDR2 SYGVQD (reference sequence).

This clone was detected a few times. The chain is built from TRBV6-4 and TRBJ2-2; possibly TRBD2 for D (5 bases). V lost 6 bases and J lost 9, with 20 bases in between. Per the germline V gene, CDR1 is MRHNA and CDR2 is SNTAGT. There are 15 residues in the CDR3. CDR3 nucleotide sequence: TGTGCCAGCAGCCCTTCCCGATCCGGGAACCGGGAGCTGTTTTTT. Protein: CASSPSRSGNRELFF.

The chain employs TRBV5-4 and TRBJ1-1; 7 bases agree with TRBD1. V shed 4 bases, J shed 6 bases, and the junction held 9 bases outside the gene matches. This CDR3 is 14 amino acids long. Per germline, CDR1 SGHNT and CDR2 YYREEE (reference sequence). The CDR3 DNA reads TGTGCCAGCAGCCAACCATCGACAGGGTCTGAAGCTTTCTTT. Translation gives CASSQPSTGSEAFF.

The chain is built from TRBV29-1 and TRBJ1-1; no firm D call. The CDR3 length is 12 residues. Looked up from germline, CDR1 is SQVTM and CDR2 is ANQGSEA. Trimming stripped 7 bases from V and 11 bases from J, with 20 bases between. The CDR3 coding sequence is TGCAGCGCCACTGAGGGCTCCTACGACGCTTTCTTT. The encoded protein is CSATEGSYDAFF.

The genes are TRBV20-1 and TRBJ1-1; no firm D call. V lost 4 bases and J 8 bases, leaving 8 bases between the germline ends. Germline-derived CDR1 and CDR2 are DFQATT and SNEGSKA (reference sequence). The CDR3 contains 10 residues. The CDR3 bases are TGCAGTGCTACTTACAGAGAAGCTTTCTTT. Encoded protein: CSATYREAFF.

This rearrangement joins TRBV6-5 to TRBJ1-1, with 7 bases lining up with TRBD1. CDR1 and CDR2 from the germline V gene are MNHEY and SVGAGI. Trimming took 0 bases from V and 1 from J; bases not matched to a gene: 5. The CDR3 extends over 16 amino acids. The CDR3 here is CASSYSGGSRNTEAFF. The CDR3, as DNA: TGTGCCAGCAGTTACTCAGGGGGCAGTAGGAACACTGAAGCTTTCTTT.

The chain links TRBV4-2 to TRBJ2-1; D possibly corresponds to TRBD1 (5 bases). CDR1 is LGHNA, CDR2 YNFKEQ, per germline. Trimming stripped 0 bases from V and 0 bases from J, with 6 bases between. The CDR3 totals 15 residues. The CDR3 loop reads CASSQDTGSYNEQFF. The CDR3 DNA reads TGTGCCAGCAGCCAAGATACAGGCTCCTACAATGAGCAGTTCTTC.

This rearrangement joins TRBV5-6 to TRBJ2-5, with unresolved D. The CDR3 is made up of 13 amino acids. The germline V gene has CDR1 SGHDT and CDR2 YYEEEE. Trimming took off 1 base at V and 2 bases at J, with 6 bases between the two ends. For the CDR3, the DNA is TGTGCCAGCAGCTTGCCAGGTCAAGAGACCCAGTACTTC. Amino acid sequence: CASSLPGQETQYF.

V is TRBV7-6 and J is TRBJ2-2, with unresolved D. Germline values: CDR1 SGHVS, CDR2 FNYEAQ. This CDR3 comprises 13 residues. V lost 3 bases and J 8 bases, leaving 10 bases between the germline ends. Here the CDR3 DNA reads TGTGCCAGCAGCTTTGAGGCGTTGGGGGAGCTGTTTTTT. It translates to CASSFEALGELFF.

The chain recombines TRBV5-1 with TRBJ1-4, with D possibly matching TRBD1 (6 bases). V lost 4 bases to trimming and J lost 3 bases, with 19 bases between them. The CDR3 runs to 17 residues. Germline lookup yields CDR1 SGHRS and CDR2 YFSETQ. The CDR3 sequence: CASSPGEGVPANEKLFF. In nucleotides, the CDR3 is TGCGCCAGCAGCCCCGGTGAGGGGGTACCGGCTAATGAAAAACTGTTTTTT.

CDR3: CASSLATGNTQYF. CDR3 in DNA: TGTGCCAGCAGCTTAGCGACGGGTAATACGCAGTATTTT. The chain links TRBV7-2 to TRBJ2-3; D not certain. Deletions cut 0 bases from V and 7 bases from J, with 8 bases between. CDR1 and CDR2 from the germline V gene are SGHTA and FQGNSA. The CDR3 extends over 13 amino acids.

This clone was detected only once. This chain joins TRBV5-6 and TRBJ2-5, with 7 bases fitting TRBD2. Trimming removed 1 base from V and 4 bases from J; junction bases left unmatched: 13. CDR1 and CDR2 (germline): SGHDT, YYEEEE. CDR3 length equals 17 residues. The CDR3 loop reads CASSLRDYLSLLETQYF. CDR3 DNA sequence: TGTGCCAGCAGCTTGAGGGACTATCTCTCTCTACTAGAGACCCAGTACTTC.

Of note for this clone: Other DNA sequences in the sample encode the same CDR3. The rearrangement joins TRBV7-3 to TRBJ2-5; 9 positions agree with TRBD1. V shed 6 bases, J shed 4 bases, and the junction held 6 bases outside the gene matches. Per germline, CDR1 SGHTA and CDR2 FQGTGA. The CDR3 is 14 amino acids. The CDR3 nucleotides are TGTGCCAGCAGTCCGGGACAGGGAACAGAGACCCAGTACTTC. Translation gives CASSPGQGTETQYF.

V usage is TRBV5-1 and J usage is TRBJ1-2; D gene ambiguous. Germline CDR1 is SGHRS and CDR2 is YFSETQ. The CDR3 runs to 15 residues. With 0 bases removed from V and 3 bases from J, the gap between germline ends came to 12 bases. The CDR3 protein is CASSLDGHGDYGYTF. In DNA, the CDR3 is TGCGCCAGCAGCTTGGACGGGCACGGGGACTATGGCTACACCTTC.

The chain recombines TRBV6-1 with TRBJ2-7; D may be TRBD2 (6 bases). Per the germline V gene, CDR1 is MNHNS and CDR2 is SASEGT. This CDR3 comprises 16 residues. The germline V and J ends were trimmed by 2 bases and 6 bases, with 20 bases remaining between them. This CDR3 reads CASSESRAEGVGEQYF. The CDR3 DNA reads TGTGCCAGCAGTGAATCACGGGCGGAGGGCGTGGGCGAGCAGTACTTC.